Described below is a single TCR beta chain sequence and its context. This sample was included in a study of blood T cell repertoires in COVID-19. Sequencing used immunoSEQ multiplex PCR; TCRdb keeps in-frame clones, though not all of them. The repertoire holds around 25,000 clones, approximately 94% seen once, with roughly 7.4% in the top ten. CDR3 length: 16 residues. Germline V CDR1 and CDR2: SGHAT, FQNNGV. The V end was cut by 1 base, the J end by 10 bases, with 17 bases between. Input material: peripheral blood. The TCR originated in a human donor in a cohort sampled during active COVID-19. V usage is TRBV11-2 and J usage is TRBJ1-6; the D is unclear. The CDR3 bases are TGTGCCAGCAGCTTAGGGGAACCGGGAAATGGCTCACCCCTCCACTTT. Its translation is CASSLGEPGNGSPLHF.